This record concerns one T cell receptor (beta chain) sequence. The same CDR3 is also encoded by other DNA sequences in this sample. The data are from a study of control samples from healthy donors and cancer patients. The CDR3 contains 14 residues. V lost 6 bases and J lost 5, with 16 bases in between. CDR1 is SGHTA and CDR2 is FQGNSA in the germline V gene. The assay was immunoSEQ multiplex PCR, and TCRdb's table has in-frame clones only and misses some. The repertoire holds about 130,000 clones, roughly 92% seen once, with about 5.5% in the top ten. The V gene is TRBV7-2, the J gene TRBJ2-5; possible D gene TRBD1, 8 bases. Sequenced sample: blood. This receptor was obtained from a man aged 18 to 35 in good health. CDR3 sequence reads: CASRKDRGGETQYF. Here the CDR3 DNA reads TGTGCCAGCAGAAAAGACAGGGGAGGGGAGACCCAGTACTTC. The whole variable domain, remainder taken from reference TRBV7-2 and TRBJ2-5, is GAGVSQSPSNKVTEKGKDVELRCDPISGHTALYWYRQSLGQGLEFLIYFQGNSAPDKSGLPSDRFSAERTGGSVSTLTIQRTQQEDSAVYLCASRKDRGGETQYFGPGTRLLVL.